In its sample, the clone carrying this T cell receptor (beta chain) was seen a few times. These data belong to a study of T-cell reconstitution after alpha-beta-depleted transplantation in children. The V and J ends lost 0 bases and 2 bases respectively, with 10 bases between them. The CDR3 loop spans 15 amino acids. Germline assignment: CDR1 MNHEY and CDR2 SVGAGI. A library of TCRbeta sequences, prepared with unique molecular identifiers, was generated. One entry per CDR3 protein, called by TCRdb with MiXCR from the PCR reads. The sample includes around 800,000 distinct CDR3 sequences, around 15% of them seen just once.

The sample in question was PBMCs, mostly from graft donor cells, obtained 360 days after TCRalphabeta/CD19-depleted stem cell transplant. This chain connects TRBV6-5 to TRBJ1-1; the D is unclear. The sequence was collected from a male patient younger than 18 who had a stem cell transplant for acute lymphoblastic leukemia, so the T cells may come from the graft donor. In nucleotides, the CDR3 is TGTGCCAGCAGTTACTCCCCGGGAGATAACACTGAAGCTTTCTTT. This sequence encodes CASSYSPGDNTEAFF.